The 4 T cell receptor beta chains in this list originate from one sample, sequenced in a study of early T cells in non-severe SARS-CoV-2 infection. TCRdb itself ran the 5' RACE reads through MiXCR, one entry per CDR3 protein. The repertoire holds about 55,000 distinct CDR3 sequences, with under 15% as singletons. The starting material was whole blood, obtained at baseline. These receptors all stem from an adult who was a healthcare worker with PCR-confirmed SARS-CoV-2 infection or an uninfected control (not recorded which).

CDR3 DNA: TGTGCCAGCAGTTCACTAGCGGGAGTCACCGGGGAGCTGTTTTTT. Translating it yields CASSSLAGVTGELFF. J is TRBJ2-2 and V is TRBV6-2 or TRBV6-3, with 11 bases matching TRBD2. Germline CDR1 is MNHEY and CDR2 is SVGEGT. The CDR3 extends over 15 amino acids. Unmatched junction bases numbered 2, after V lost 4 bases and J lost 4 bases.

Ten or more counts support this clonotype. This chain uses TRBV7-3 with TRBJ2-3, with TRBD2 matching over 9 bases. Germline V lookup: CDR1 SGHTA, CDR2 FQGTGA. The CDR3 runs 15 residues. V was clipped by 7 bases and J by 4 bases; unmatched bases: 9. As DNA, the CDR3 is TGTGCCAGCACCCTATCGGGACTAGCAGCAGATACGCAGTATTTT. It is translated as CASTLSGLAADTQYF.

Concerning this clonotype: Given a much more abundant clone one base away, this may be a read error. This chain links TRBV7-9 with TRBJ1-2, with D possibly being TRBD1 (5 bases). CDR1 and CDR2 from the germline V gene are SEHNR and FQNEAQ (reference sequence). V gave up 5 bases and J gave up 0 bases, with 13 bases separating them. The CDR3 spans 15 residues. This CDR3 reads CASSPRQWANYGYTF. The CDR3 region has the DNA TGTGCCAGCAGCCCGCGACAGTGGGCTAACTATGGCTACACCTTC.

The genes are TRBV11-3 and TRBJ1-1, with D possibly matching TRBD1 (6 bases). Between the trimmed V and J ends, which lost 4 bases and 3 bases, there was a span of 15 bases. The CDR3 loop spans 15 amino acids. The germline gives CDR1 SGHNT, CDR2 YENEEA. In DNA form, the CDR3 reads TGTGCCAGCAGCTCGGTAACAGGGCGGGACACTGAAGCTTTCTTT. Its protein is CASSSVTGRDTEAFF.